The rows below give T cell receptor beta chains drawn from one sample of a study of T cell responses to AZD1222 COVID-19 vaccine. TCRdb's table, derived via immunoSEQ multiplex PCR, lists solely in-frame clones and lacks some. Here the sample spans 200,000 or so clones, around 87% being singletons. This sample comprised peripheral blood, obtained on day 0 of MenACWY control vaccination. These receptors all come from an adult in good health. The CDR3 runs from the conserved cysteine through the conserved F or W. Fields, in order: J gene, clone size, D gene, V gene, CDR3 DNA, CDR3 protein. The D gene is left open where the match is weak. Only some rows state a clone size, as once, few, many or a class for expanded clones.

TRBJ2-5	few	-	TRBV6-1	TGTGCCAGCAGTGAAGCGCCGGGTAATGGGGGAGAGACCCAGTACTTC	CASSEAPGNGGETQYF
TRBJ1-1	-	-	TRBV28	TGTGCCAGCATATCGGGGTTTGACACTGAAGCTTTCTTT	CASISGFDTEAFF
TRBJ2-1	-	-	TRBV10-3	TGTGCCATAAGGGGTTTGGGTGAGCAGTTCTTC	CAIRGLGEQFF
TRBJ1-2	-	-	TRBV28	TGTGCCAGCAGTTTTGGCAGGGCCGGCGGCTACACCTTC	CASSFGRAGGYTF
TRBJ1-2	-	TRBD1	TRBV7-9	TGTGCCAGCAGCCGATCCCCGGGACAGGGCTATGGCTACACCTTC	CASSRSPGQGYGYTF
TRBJ1-4	-	-	TRBV5-1	TGCGCCAGCAGCTTACGAGAACCTAATGAAAAACTGTTTTTT	CASSLREPNEKLFF
TRBJ1-2	-	-	TRBV5-1	TGCGCCAGCAGCTCGGATGGTGGCTACACCTTC	CASSSDGGYTF
TRBJ1-6	-	-	TRBV4-2	TGTGCCAGCAGCCAGTCTTCGACGGGGAATTCACCCCTCCACTTT	CASSQSSTGNSPLHF
TRBJ1-2	-	-	TRBV18	TGTGCCAGCTCACCAGACAGGTCCTATGGCTACACCTTC	CASSPDRSYGYTF
TRBJ1-5	-	-	TRBV30	TGTGCCTGGAGTGTACTTGGGGGCGCGAGCAATCAGCCCCAGCATTTT	CAWSVLGGASNQPQHF
TRBJ1-2	-	-	TRBV20-1	TGCAGTGTATCAACCGGCTATGGCTACACCTTC	CSVSTGYGYTF
TRBJ2-7	-	TRBD2	TRBV3-1/TRBV3-2	TGTGCCAGCAGTCAAAAGGGAGGGGAGGACTACGAGCAGTACTTC	CASSQKGGEDYEQYF
TRBJ1-5	few	-	TRBV5-6	TGTGCCAGCAGCTTCCGGGGGCTAAGCAATCAGCCCCAGCATTTT	CASSFRGLSNQPQHF
TRBJ2-7	-	-	TRBV5-6	TGTGCCAGCAGCTTTACGACTAGCTCCTACGAGCAGTACTTC	CASSFTTSSYEQYF
TRBJ2-3	-	-	TRBV7-9	TGTGCCAGCAGCTTAGCGCTACAGGAAGTGTATTTT	CASSLALQEVYF
TRBJ1-1	-	TRBD1	TRBV6-5	TGTGCCAGCAGTAACAGGGGGACGAACACTGAAGCTTTCTTT	CASSNRGTNTEAFF
TRBJ2-7	few	-	TRBV28	TGTGCCAGCAGCCCGACCCCCGAGCAGTACTTC	CASSPTPEQYF
TRBJ2-1	-	TRBD2	TRBV7-2	TGTGCCAGCAGCGGCCCTAGCGGCCTTTTCCACAATGAGCAGTTCTTC	CASSGPSGLFHNEQFF
TRBJ1-2	-	-	TRBV28	TGTGCCACCGACCATGGGCCTGATGGCTACACCTTC	CATDHGPDGYTF
TRBJ1-1	-	-	TRBV9	TGTGCCAGCAGCGCTGGACGGACTATGAACACTGAAGCTTTCTTT	CASSAGRTMNTEAFF
TRBJ2-4	-	-	TRBV7-9	TGTGCCAGCAGCTTAGGTAGGGACTTCGCCAAAAACATTCAGTACTTC	CASSLGRDFAKNIQYF
TRBJ1-4	-	-	TRBV7-2	TGTGCCAGCAGCTTAGGGCAGGGTGGTGAAAAACTGTTTTTT	CASSLGQGGEKLFF
TRBJ1-2	once	-	TRBV10-3	TGTGCCATCGGGGGGGCAGGGATACATGGCTACACCTTC	CAIGGAGIHGYTF
TRBJ1-1	-	-	TRBV30	TGTGCCTGGACGGGATCGAGGGGACGGGGTGACACTGAAGCTTTCTTT	CAWTGSRGRGDTEAFF
TRBJ2-7	-	TRBD2	TRBV7-2	TGTGCCAGCAGCAGAGCGGGAGCCGAGCAGTACTTC	CASSRAGAEQYF
TRBJ2-1	-	-	TRBV28	TGTGCCAGCAGTTTTGAGCTAACGGCCGACAATGAGCAGTTCTTC	CASSFELTADNEQFF
TRBJ1-2	few	-	TRBV28	TGTGCCAGCAGTTTGGGCCTGGCAGGCGGCTATGGCTACACCTTC	CASSLGLAGGYGYTF
TRBJ1-1	-	-	TRBV4-1	TGCGCCAGCAGCCAAGATCCCCAGCCGAACACTGAAGCTTTCTTT	CASSQDPQPNTEAFF
TRBJ2-7	-	-	TRBV6-6	TGTGCCAGCAGTTACGGGGATTCCTACGAGCAGTACTTC	CASSYGDSYEQYF
TRBJ2-7	-	TRBD1	TRBV19	TGTGCCAGTAGTACCGGACAGGGTCCCGAGCAGTACTTC	CASSTGQGPEQYF
TRBJ2-1	-	TRBD2	TRBV28	TGTGCCAGCAGTTTGGGGACTAGAGGGCTTAATGAGCAGTTCTTC	CASSLGTRGLNEQFF
TRBJ2-7	-	-	TRBV7-2	TGTGCCAGCAGCCTTTCTACCTCCTACGAGCAGTACTTC	CASSLSTSYEQYF